This passage covers 25 T cell receptor beta chains from one sample sequenced in a study of T cells in Graves' hyperthyroidism and ophthalmopathy. Amplification targeted TCR beta CDR3 regions from RNA transcripts. The HTBI set primed first-round TCR CDR3 RT-PCR. Each CDR3 protein gets one entry after TCRdb re-called the multiplex PCR reads with MiXCR. The data contain approximately 300,000 distinct CDR3 sequences, about 18% of them seen just once; the ten biggest clones take up around 55%. What was sequenced was blood. These receptors were collected from a woman aged 55-69 years with Graves' ophthalmopathy.

This clonotype was detected many times. This chain joins TRBV6-2 or TRBV6-3 and TRBJ1-6; D is uncertain. V dropped 2 bases and J dropped 7 bases, with 12 bases sitting between them. The CDR3 sequence is 15 residues long. Germline V gives CDR1 MNHEY, CDR2 SVGEGT. The CDR3 DNA sequence: TGTGCCAGCAGTTACACGGTGCGCGGGAATTCACCCCTCCACTTT. Protein: CASSYTVRGNSPLHF.

In its sample, this clonotype was seen many times. This chain joins TRBV27 and TRBJ2-3; D unresolved. The CDR3 covers 14 residues. CDR1 is MNHEY and CDR2 is SMNVEV in the germline V gene (reference sequence). V dropped 5 bases and J dropped 4 bases, with 13 bases sitting between them. The CDR3: CASSVITQADTQYF. The CDR3, as DNA: TGTGCCAGCAGTGTTATTACTCAGGCAGATACGCAGTATTTT.

The sample holds many counts of this clonotype. The V and J genes are TRBV6-1 and TRBJ1-2; tentatively, D is TRBD1 (5 bases). Germline-derived CDR1 and CDR2 are MNHNS and SASEGT. Trimming took 8 bases from V and 7 from J, leaving 20 bases between them. The CDR3 length is 14 residues. CDR3 DNA sequence: TGTGCCAGCCGAACCCCGGGGCGCGCCGGTGGCTACACCTTC. It specifies CASRTPGRAGGYTF.

This clonotype showed up many times. V gene TRBV7-2 combines with J gene TRBJ2-7; TRBD1 matches at 11 bases. Per the germline V gene, CDR1 is SGHTA and CDR2 is FQGNSA. The CDR3 is 14 amino acids. Trimming removed 4 bases from V and 4 bases from J; junction bases left unmatched: 3. In nucleotides, the CDR3 is TGTGCCAGCAGCTCGGACAGGGGGCGATACGAGCAGTACTTC. Protein: CASSSDRGRYEQYF.

This clonotype was seen more than once but under ten times. V is TRBV18 and J is TRBJ1-2; D is perhaps TRBD1 (6 bases). The CDR3 sequence is 14 residues long. Trimming shortened V by 3 bases and J by 6 bases, and 14 bases separated the two germline ends. CDR1 KGHSH and CDR2 LQKENI come from the germline V gene. The CDR3 loop reads CASSPTNGGHGYTF. The CDR3 DNA reads as TGTGCCAGCTCACCGACAAACGGGGGCCATGGCTACACCTTC.

This clonotype has more than one count but fewer than ten. This sequence joins TRBV20-1 and TRBJ1-2; tentatively, D is TRBD1 (6 bases). CDR1 and CDR2 from the germline V gene are DFQATT and SNEGSKA (reference sequence). The CDR3 sequence is 12 residues long. Trimming removed 3 bases at V and 6 bases at J, with 11 bases between. This chain's CDR3 is CSASGRGDGYTF. The CDR3 DNA follows: TGCAGTGCTAGTGGCAGGGGAGATGGCTACACCTTC.

This clonotype has a count of ten or more. V gene TRBV2 combines with J gene TRBJ1-4, with D perhaps TRBD1 (5 bases). Germline V gene data show CDR1 as SNHLY and CDR2 as FYNNEI. The CDR3 loop spans 12 amino acids. Trimming pared 7 bases from V and 8 bases from J, leaving 11 bases between. DNA for the CDR3: TGTGCCAGCAACGGGGGTTACGAAAAACTGTTTTTT. This encodes CASNGGYEKLFF.

This clonotype was detected a few times. The chain has TRBV5-6 and TRBJ2-1; D unresolved. Trimming pared 2 bases from V and 0 bases from J, leaving 18 bases between. CDR1 is SGHDT, CDR2 YYEEEE, per germline. The CDR3 extends over 18 amino acids. The CDR3 DNA sequence: TGTGCCAGCAGCTTCTACGGCTCGGGCCTGAGCTCCTACAATGAGCAGTTCTTC. Protein: CASSFYGSGLSSYNEQFF.

J is TRBJ1-1 and V is TRBV28, with D possibly TRBD1 on 5 matching bases. Trimming removed 5 bases from V and 10 bases from J, with 20 bases in between. CDR3 length: 14 amino acids. Germline CDR1 and CDR2: MDHEN and SYDVKM. The CDR3 nucleotides read TGTGCCAGCAGTCCCGGGGGGGGGGGGGGGGTAGCTTTCTTT. This translates into CASSPGGGGGVAFF.

The chain combines TRBV7-2 with TRBJ2-3; 13 bases align to TRBD2. Germline loops: CDR1 SGHTA, CDR2 FQGNSA. The CDR3 contains 21 residues. With 5 bases clipped from V and 1 base from J, the junction kept 18 bases outside the gene matches. CDR3 loop: CASSHIGRTSGRERGTDTQYF. The CDR3 DNA sequence: TGTGCCAGCAGCCATATTGGGCGCACTAGCGGGAGGGAGAGGGGCACAGATACGCAGTATTTT.

This clonotype was counted a few times. The chain has TRBV12-3 or TRBV12-4 and TRBJ1-1; D possibly corresponds to TRBD1 (5 bases). V lost 6 bases and J lost 4, with 12 bases in between. CDR3 length: 13 residues. DNA for the CDR3: TGTGCCAGCAGCAAGACAGCCGGCACTGAAGCTTTCTTT. Encoded protein: CASSKTAGTEAFF.

This clonotype was seen ten or more times. The chain is built from TRBV7-3 and TRBJ1-2; 11 positions agree with TRBD1. CDR1 and CDR2 from the germline V gene are SGHTA and FQGTGA. There are 14 residues in the CDR3. V lost 4 bases and J lost 8; bases outside the gene matches: 6. CDR3 sequence (DNA): TGTGCCAGCAGCTCGGGACAGGGGGTTGGCGGCTACACCTTC. Translating it yields CASSSGQGVGGYTF.

This clonotype was picked up a small number of times. The chain is built from TRBV5-4 and TRBJ2-5, with a possible D match to TRBD2 (5 bases). Deletions cut 0 bases from V and 2 bases from J, with 14 bases between. The CDR3 has 16 residues. CDR1 is SGHNT, CDR2 YYREEE, per germline (reference sequence). In nucleotides, the CDR3 is TGTGCCAGCAGCTTGGGTGGGAGTCGGGGTCAAGAGACCCAGTACTTC. This sequence encodes CASSLGGSRGQETQYF. Complete variable domain (other parts from reference TRBV5-4 and TRBJ2-5): ETGVTQSPTHLIKTRGQQVTLRCSSQSGHNTVSWYQQALGQGPQFIFQYYREEENGRGNFPPRFSGLQFPNYSSELNVNALELDDSALYLCASSLGGSRGQETQYFGPGTRLLVL.

This clonotype has only a few counts. This sequence joins TRBV5-1 and TRBJ1-2, with D tentatively TRBD1 (6 bases). CDR3 length: 14 residues. The germline V gene has CDR1 SGHRS and CDR2 YFSETQ. Trimming stripped 0 bases from V and 6 bases from J, with 12 bases between. CDR3 sequence: CASSLGQEYNGYTF. The CDR3 DNA is TGCGCCAGCAGCTTGGGACAGGAATATAATGGCTACACCTTC. Filled out from reference TRBV5-1 and TRBJ1-2, the complete variable domain reads KAGVTQTPRYLIKTRGQQVTLSCSPISGHRSVSWYQQTPGQGLQFLFEYFSETQRNKGNFPGRFSGRQFSNSRSEMNVSTLELGDSALYLCASSLGQEYNGYTFGSGTRLTVV.

This clonotype was seen more than once but under ten times. V gene TRBV24-1 combines with J gene TRBJ2-1, with 9 bases matching TRBD1. After removal of 5 bases from V and 8 bases from J, the junction contained 9 bases not matched to a gene. The CDR3 sequence is 15 residues long. CDR1 KGHDR and CDR2 SFDVKD come from the germline V gene. CDR3 nucleotides: TGTGCCACCAGTGGAGGACAGGGGTTATTGGATGAGCAGTTCTTC. Its protein is CATSGGQGLLDEQFF.

In its sample, this clonotype was seen a few times. V and J are TRBV7-2 and TRBJ1-2; D possibly corresponds to TRBD1 (6 bases). V dropped 4 bases and J dropped 8 bases, with 14 bases sitting between them. Germline loops: CDR1 SGHTA, CDR2 FQGNSA. This CDR3 contains 13 residues. DNA of the CDR3: TGTGCCAGCAGCTCTAGCGGGGGGCTCGGCTACACCTTC. Protein sequence: CASSSSGGLGYTF.

There are many counts of this clonotype. J is TRBJ2-2 and V is TRBV3-1; D not resolved. V lost 4 bases and J 7 bases, leaving 10 bases between the germline ends. Germline V lookup: CDR1 LGHDT, CDR2 YNNKEL (reference sequence). The CDR3 has 13 residues. The CDR3 DNA is TGTGCCAGCAGCCGTTGGTGGGACGGGGAGCTGTTTTTT. Translating it yields CASSRWWDGELFF.

The V call is TRBV27, the J call TRBJ2-1, with unresolved D. Germline V CDR1 and CDR2: MNHEY, SMNVEV (reference sequence). V lost 6 bases, J lost 0 bases, and 12 bases lay in between. CDR3 length: 15 amino acids. The CDR3 protein is CASSVEGNSYNEQFF. The CDR3 coding sequence is TGTGCCAGCAGCGTAGAAGGGAACTCCTACAATGAGCAGTTCTTC.

This clonotype was counted only a few times. Compared with germline, one end of the junction differs, possibly owing to a read error. The gene calls are TRBV7-7 and TRBJ1-6; tentative D call: TRBD1 (5 bases). Per germline, CDR1 SSHAT and CDR2 FNYEAQ (reference sequence). This CDR3 has 13 amino acids. CDR3 region: CASSRDEYSPLHF. The CDR3 nucleotides are TGTGCTAGCAGTCGGGACGAATATTCACCCCTCCACTTT.

This clonotype was recorded many times. The chain combines TRBV20-1 with TRBJ1-1; no firm D call. Germline-derived CDR1 and CDR2 are DFQATT and SNEGSKA (reference sequence). CDR3 length: 12 residues. Trimming pared 3 bases from V and 10 bases from J, leaving 15 bases between. The chain's CDR3 is CSASIVGRRAFF. As DNA, the CDR3 is TGCAGTGCTAGTATAGTTGGGAGGCGAGCTTTCTTT.

This clonotype was seen many times. The V call is TRBV29-1, the J call TRBJ2-3, with 7 nucleotides matching TRBD2. The germline V gene has CDR1 SQVTM and CDR2 ANQGSEA. The V and J ends lost 6 bases and 0 bases, in that order; junction bases with no gene match: 6. CDR3 size: 14 residues. The chain's CDR3 is CSVGTTLSTDTQYF. The DNA for the CDR3 is TGCAGCGTCGGGACTACCCTGAGCACAGATACGCAGTATTTT.

This clonotype was counted at least ten times. The rearrangement joins TRBV5-1 to TRBJ1-2; no reliable D call. The germline gives CDR1 SGHRS, CDR2 YFSETQ. Trimming cost V 0 bases and J 0 bases, with 6 bases left between them. The CDR3 totals 14 residues. The CDR3 loop reads CASSLDTPNYGYTF. Here the CDR3 DNA reads TGCGCCAGCAGCTTGGACACCCCTAACTATGGCTACACCTTC.

The CDR3: CASSHRGRTGELFF. In DNA, the CDR3 is TGTGCCAGCAGTCACAGGGGGCGAACCGGGGAGCTGTTTTTT. V and J are TRBV27 and TRBJ2-2, with 9 positions matching TRBD1. This CDR3 is 14 amino acids long. Germline CDR1 MNHEY, CDR2 SMNVEV (reference sequence). After removal of 5 bases from V and 5 bases from J, the junction contained 3 bases not matched to a gene.

The sample holds a few counts of this clonotype. The chain has TRBV7-6 and TRBJ2-2, with TRBD1 matching 11 bases. The CDR3 is 17 amino acids. Germline loops: CDR1 SGHVS, CDR2 FNYEAQ. V lost 5 bases to trimming and J lost 6 bases; unmatched junction nucleotides: 11. Written as DNA, the CDR3 is TGTGCCAGCAGCGAAGGACAGGGGGCATGGATCCCCGGGGAGCTGTTTTTT. Its translation is CASSEGQGAWIPGELFF.

Regarding this clonotype: A much bigger clone sits one base away, suggesting this may be a read error. The chain employs TRBV12-3 or TRBV12-4 and TRBJ1-2; tentatively, D is TRBD1 (5 bases). The CDR3 is made up of 17 amino acids. The CDR3, as DNA: TGTGTCAGCAGTTTAAGAAGGCCCAGGGTCCTTGGCTATGGCTACACCTTC. Protein: CVSSLRRPRVLGYGYTF.